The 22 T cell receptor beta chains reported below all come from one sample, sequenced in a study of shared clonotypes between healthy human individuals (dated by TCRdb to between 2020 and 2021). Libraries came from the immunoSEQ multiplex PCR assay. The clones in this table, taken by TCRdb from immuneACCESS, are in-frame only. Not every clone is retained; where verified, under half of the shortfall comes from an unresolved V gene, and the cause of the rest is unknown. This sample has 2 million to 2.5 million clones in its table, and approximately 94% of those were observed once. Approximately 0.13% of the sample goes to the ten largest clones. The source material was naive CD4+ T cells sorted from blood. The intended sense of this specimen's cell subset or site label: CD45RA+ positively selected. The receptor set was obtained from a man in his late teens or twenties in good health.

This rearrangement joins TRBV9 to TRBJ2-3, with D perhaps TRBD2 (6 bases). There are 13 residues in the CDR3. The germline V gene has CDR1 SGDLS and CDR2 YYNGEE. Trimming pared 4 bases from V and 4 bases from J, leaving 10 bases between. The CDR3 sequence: CASSPGLPDTQYF. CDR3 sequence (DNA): TGTGCCAGCAGCCCGGGACTTCCAGATACGCAGTATTTT.

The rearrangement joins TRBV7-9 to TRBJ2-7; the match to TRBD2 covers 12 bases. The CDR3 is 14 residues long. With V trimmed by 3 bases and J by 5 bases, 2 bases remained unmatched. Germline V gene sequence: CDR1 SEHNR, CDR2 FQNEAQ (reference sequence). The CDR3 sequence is CASSFLAGGNEQYF. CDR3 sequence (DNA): TGTGCCAGCAGCTTCCTAGCGGGGGGGAACGAGCAGTACTTC.

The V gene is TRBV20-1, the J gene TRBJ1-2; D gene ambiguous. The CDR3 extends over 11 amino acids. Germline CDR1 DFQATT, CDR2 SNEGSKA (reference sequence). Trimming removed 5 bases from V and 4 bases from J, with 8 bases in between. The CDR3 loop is CSAPAIYGYTF. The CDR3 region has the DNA TGCAGTGCTCCCGCCATCTATGGCTACACCTTC.

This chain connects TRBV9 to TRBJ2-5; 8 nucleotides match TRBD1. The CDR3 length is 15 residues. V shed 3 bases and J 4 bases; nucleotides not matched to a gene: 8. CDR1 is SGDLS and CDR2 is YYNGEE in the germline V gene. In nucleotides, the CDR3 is TGTGCCAGCAGCGAGGGACAGGTCTCGGTAGAGACCCAGTACTTC. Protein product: CASSEGQVSVETQYF.

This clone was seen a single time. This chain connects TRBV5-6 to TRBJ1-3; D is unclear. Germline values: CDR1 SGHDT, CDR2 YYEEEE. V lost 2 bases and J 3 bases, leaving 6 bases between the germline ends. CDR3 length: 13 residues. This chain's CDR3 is CASSFLDGNTIYF. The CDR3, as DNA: TGTGCCAGCAGCTTTCTAGATGGAAACACCATATATTTT.

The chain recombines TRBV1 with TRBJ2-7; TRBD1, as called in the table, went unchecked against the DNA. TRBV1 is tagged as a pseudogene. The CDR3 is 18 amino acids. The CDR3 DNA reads TGCACCAGCAGCCAAGGGCAAGGGGCAGGGCCCGTTTCCTACGAGCAGTACTTC. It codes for CTSSQGQGAGPVSYEQYF.

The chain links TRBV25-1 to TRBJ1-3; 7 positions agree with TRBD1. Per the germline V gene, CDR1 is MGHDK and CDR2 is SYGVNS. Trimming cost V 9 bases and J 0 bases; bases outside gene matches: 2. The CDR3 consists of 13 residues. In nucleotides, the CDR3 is TGTGCCAGTGGACAGGCCTCTGGAAACACCATATATTTT. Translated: CASGQASGNTIYF.

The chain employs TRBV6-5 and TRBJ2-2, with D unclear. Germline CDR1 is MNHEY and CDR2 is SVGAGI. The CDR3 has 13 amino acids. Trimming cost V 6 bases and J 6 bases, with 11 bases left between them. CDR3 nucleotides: TGTGCCAGCAGCCGCGGACGAGCCGGGGAGCTGTTTTTT. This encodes CASSRGRAGELFF.

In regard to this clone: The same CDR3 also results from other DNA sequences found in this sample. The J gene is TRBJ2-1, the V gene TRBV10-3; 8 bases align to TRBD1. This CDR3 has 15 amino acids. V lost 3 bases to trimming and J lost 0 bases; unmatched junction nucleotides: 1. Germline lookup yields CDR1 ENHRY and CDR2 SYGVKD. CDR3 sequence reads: CAISEGQGSYNEQFF. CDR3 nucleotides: TGTGCCATCAGTGAAGGACAGGGCTCCTACAATGAGCAGTTCTTC.

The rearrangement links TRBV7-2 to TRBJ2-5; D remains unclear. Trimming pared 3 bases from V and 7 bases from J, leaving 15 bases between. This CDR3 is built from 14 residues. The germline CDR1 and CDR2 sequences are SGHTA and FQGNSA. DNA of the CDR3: TGTGCCAGCAGCTTCTGGGCGGACCCCAGGACCCAGTACTTC. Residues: CASSFWADPRTQYF.

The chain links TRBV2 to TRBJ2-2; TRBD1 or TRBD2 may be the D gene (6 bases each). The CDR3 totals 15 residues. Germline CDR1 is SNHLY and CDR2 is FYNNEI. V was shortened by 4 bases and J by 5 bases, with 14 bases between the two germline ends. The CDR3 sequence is CASSAFGGPTGELFF. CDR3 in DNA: TGTGCCAGCAGTGCCTTCGGGGGCCCGACCGGGGAGCTGTTTTTT.

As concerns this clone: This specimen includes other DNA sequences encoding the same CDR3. Here the CDR3 reads CASSLAGTGTYEQYF. CDR3 nucleotide sequence: TGCGCCAGCAGCTTGGCCGGGACAGGGACATACGAGCAGTACTTC. This chain joins TRBV5-1 and TRBJ2-7; 9 nucleotides agree with TRBD1. This CDR3 is 15 amino acids long. From germline, CDR1 is SGHRS and CDR2 YFSETQ. V lost 0 bases, J lost 4 bases, and 5 bases stayed unmatched.

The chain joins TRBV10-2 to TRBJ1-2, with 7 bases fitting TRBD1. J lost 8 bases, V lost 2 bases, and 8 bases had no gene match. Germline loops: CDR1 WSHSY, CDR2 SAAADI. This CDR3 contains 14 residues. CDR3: CASSERRDRGGYTF. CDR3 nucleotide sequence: TGCGCCAGCAGTGAGAGGAGGGACAGAGGCGGCTACACCTTC.

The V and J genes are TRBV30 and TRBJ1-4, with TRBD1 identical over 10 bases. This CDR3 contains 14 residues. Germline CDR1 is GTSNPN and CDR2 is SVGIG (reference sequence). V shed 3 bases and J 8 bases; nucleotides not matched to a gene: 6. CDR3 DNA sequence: TGTGCCTGGAGCTACGGACAGGGGGGCGAAAAACTGTTTTTT. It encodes CAWSYGQGGEKLFF.

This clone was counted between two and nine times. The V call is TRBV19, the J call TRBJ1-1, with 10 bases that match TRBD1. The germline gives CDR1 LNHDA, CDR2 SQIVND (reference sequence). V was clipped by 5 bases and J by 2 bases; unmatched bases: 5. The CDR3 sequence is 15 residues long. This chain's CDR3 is CASSPGQGRNTEAFF. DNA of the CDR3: TGTGCCAGTAGTCCGGGACAGGGGAGAAACACTGAAGCTTTCTTT.

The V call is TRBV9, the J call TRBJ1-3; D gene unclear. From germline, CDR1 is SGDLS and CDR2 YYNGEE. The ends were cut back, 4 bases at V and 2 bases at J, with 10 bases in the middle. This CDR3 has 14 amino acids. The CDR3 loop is CASSPHTTGNTIYF. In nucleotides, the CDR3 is TGTGCCAGCAGCCCGCACACAACTGGAAACACCATATATTTT.

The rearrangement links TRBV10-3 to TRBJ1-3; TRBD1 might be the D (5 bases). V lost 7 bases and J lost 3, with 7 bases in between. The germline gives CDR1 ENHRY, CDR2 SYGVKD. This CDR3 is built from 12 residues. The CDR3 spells CAITQGGNTIYF. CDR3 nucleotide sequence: TGTGCCATCACCCAGGGTGGAAACACCATATATTTT.

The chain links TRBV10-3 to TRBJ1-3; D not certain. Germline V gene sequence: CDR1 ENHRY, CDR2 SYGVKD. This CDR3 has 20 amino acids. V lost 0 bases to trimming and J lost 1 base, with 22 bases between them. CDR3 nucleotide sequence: TGTGCCATCAGTGAGTCCCGAACCCGACAAATCCGCACTTCTGGAAACACCATATATTTT. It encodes CAISESRTRQIRTSGNTIYF.

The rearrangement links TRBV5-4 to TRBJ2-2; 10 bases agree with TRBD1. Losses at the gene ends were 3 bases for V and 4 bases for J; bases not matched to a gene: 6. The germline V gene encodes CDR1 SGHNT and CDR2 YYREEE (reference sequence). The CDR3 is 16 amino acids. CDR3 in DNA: TGTGCCAGCAGCTCCCGGGACAGGGGATCCACCGGGGAGCTGTTTTTT. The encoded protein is CASSSRDRGSTGELFF.

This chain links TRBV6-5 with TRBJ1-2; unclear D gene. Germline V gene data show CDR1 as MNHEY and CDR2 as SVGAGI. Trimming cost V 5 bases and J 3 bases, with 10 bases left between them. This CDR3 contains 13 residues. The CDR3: CASSARVYYGYTF. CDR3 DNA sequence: TGTGCCAGCAGTGCCCGGGTGTACTATGGCTACACCTTC.

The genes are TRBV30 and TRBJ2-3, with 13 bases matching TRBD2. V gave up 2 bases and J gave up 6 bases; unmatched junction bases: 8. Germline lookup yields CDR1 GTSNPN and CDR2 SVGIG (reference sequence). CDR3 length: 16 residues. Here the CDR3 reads CAWSLGLAGVHDTQYF. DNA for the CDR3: TGTGCCTGGAGTCTCGGACTAGCGGGAGTGCACGATACGCAGTATTTT.

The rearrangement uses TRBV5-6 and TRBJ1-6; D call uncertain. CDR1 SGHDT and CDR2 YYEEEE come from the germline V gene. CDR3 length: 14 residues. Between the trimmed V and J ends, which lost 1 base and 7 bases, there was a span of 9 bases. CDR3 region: CASSLPFPNSPLHF. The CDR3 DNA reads TGTGCCAGCAGCTTGCCCTTCCCCAATTCACCCCTCCACTTT.